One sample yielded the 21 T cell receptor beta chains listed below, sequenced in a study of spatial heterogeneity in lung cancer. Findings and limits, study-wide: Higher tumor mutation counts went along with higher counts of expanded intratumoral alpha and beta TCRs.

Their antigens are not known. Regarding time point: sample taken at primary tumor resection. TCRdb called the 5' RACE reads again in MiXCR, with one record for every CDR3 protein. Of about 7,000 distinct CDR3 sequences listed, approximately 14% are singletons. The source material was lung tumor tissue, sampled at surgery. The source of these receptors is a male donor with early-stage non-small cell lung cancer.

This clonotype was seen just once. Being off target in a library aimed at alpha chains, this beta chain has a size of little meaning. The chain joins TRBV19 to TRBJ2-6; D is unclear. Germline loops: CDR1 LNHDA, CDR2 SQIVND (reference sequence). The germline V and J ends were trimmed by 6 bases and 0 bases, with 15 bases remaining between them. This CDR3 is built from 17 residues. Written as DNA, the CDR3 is TGTGCCAGTAGCCGAAAAAGGGATACCTCTGGGGCCAACGTCCTGACTTTC. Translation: CASSRKRDTSGANVLTF.

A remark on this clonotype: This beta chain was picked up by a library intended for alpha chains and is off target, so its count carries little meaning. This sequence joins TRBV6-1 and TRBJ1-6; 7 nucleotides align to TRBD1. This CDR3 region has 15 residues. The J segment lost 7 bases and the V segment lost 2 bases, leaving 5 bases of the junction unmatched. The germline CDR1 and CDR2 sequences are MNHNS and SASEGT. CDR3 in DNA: TGTGCCAGCAGTGAAAGGGGGCAGCTAAATTCACCCCTCCACTTT. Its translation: CASSERGQLNSPLHF.

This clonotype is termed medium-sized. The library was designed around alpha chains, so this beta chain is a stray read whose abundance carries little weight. The CDR3 region has the DNA TGTGCCAGCAGTCCAGTGTTACACGAGCAGTACTTC. It codes for CASSPVLHEQYF. The rearrangement joins TRBV6-1 to TRBJ2-7; no clear D gene. This CDR3 has 12 residues. V was cut by 5 bases and J by 5 bases, with 10 bases left in between. Germline CDR1 MNHNS, CDR2 SASEGT.

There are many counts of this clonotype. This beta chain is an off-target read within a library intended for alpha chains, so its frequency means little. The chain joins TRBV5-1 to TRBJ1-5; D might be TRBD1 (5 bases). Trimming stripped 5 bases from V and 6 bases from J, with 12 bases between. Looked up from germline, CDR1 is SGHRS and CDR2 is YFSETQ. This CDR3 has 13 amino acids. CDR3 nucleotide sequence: TGCGCCAGCAGGGAGACAGCGTCTCAGCCCCAGCATTTT. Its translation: CASRETASQPQHF. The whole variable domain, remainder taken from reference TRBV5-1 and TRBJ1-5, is KAGVTQTPRYLIKTRGQQVTLSCSPISGHRSVSWYQQTPGQGLQFLFEYFSETQRNKGNFPGRFSGRQFSNSRSEMNVSTLELGDSALYLCASRETASQPQHFGDGTRLSIL.

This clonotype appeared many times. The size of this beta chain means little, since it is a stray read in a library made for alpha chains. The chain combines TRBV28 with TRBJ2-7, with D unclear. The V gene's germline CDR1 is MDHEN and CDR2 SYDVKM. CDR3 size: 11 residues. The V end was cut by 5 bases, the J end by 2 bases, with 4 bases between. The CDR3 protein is CASSIAYEQYF. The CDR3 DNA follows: TGTGCCAGCAGTATTGCCTACGAGCAGTACTTC.

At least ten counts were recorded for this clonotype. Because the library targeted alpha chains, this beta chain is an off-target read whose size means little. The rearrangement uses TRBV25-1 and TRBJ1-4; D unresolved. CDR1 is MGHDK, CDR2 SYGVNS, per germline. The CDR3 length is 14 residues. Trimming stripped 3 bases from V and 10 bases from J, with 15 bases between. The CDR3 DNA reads TGTGCCAGCAGTGAGAGTTGGGTTGGCGGAAAACTGTTTTTT. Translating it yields CASSESWVGGKLFF. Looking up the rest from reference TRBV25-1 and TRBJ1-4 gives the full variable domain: EADIYQTPRYLVIGTGKKITLECSQTMGHDKMYWYQQDPGMELHLIHYSYGVNSTEKGDLSSESTVSRIRTEHFPLTLESARPSHTSQYLCASSESWVGGKLFFGSGTQLSVL.

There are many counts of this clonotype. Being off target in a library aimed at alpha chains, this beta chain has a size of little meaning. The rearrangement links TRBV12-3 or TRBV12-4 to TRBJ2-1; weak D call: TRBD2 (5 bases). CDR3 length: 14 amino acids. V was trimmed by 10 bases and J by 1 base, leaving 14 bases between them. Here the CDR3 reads CAITFGLSYNEQFF. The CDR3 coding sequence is TGTGCCATCACATTCGGACTGTCCTACAATGAGCAGTTCTTC.

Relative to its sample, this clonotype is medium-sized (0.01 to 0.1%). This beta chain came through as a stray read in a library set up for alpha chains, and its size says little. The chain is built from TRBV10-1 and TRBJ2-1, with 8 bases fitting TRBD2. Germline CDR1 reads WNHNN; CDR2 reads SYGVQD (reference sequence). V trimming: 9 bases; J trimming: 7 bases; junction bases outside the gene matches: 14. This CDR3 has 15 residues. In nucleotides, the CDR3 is TGCGCCAGGTTTCACCCCGGGACTAGAGCAAATGAGCAGTTCTTC. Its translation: CARFHPGTRANEQFF.

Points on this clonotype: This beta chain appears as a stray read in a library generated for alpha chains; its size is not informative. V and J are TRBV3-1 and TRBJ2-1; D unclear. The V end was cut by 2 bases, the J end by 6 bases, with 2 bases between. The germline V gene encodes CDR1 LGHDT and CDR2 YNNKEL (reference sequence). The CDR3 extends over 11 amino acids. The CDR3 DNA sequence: TGTGCCAGCAGCCAATTCAATGAGCAGTTCTTC. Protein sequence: CASSQFNEQFF.

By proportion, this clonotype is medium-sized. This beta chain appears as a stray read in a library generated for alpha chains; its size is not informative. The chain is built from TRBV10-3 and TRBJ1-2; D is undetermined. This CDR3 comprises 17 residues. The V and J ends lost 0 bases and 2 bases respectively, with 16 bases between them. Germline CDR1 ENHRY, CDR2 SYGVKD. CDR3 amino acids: CAISESPQTSNNYGYTF. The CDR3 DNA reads TGTGCCATCAGTGAGTCACCCCAAACGTCGAACAACTATGGCTACACCTTC.

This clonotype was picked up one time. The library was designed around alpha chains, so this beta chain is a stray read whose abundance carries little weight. The CDR3 sequence is CASRYDRTFNSYEQYF. DNA of the CDR3: TGTGCCAGCAGATACGACAGGACGTTTAACTCCTACGAGCAGTACTTC. The genes are TRBV6-1 and TRBJ2-7, with D maybe TRBD1 (6 bases). The CDR3 runs to 16 residues. CDR1 and CDR2 from the germline V gene are MNHNS and SASEGT. V lost 6 bases to trimming and J lost 0 bases, with 18 bases between them.

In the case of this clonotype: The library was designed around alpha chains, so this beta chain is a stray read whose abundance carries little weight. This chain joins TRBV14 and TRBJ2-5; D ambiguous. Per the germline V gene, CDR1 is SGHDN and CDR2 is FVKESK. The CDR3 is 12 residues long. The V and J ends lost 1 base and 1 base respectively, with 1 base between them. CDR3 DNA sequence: TGTGCCAGCAGCCAAGTCCAAGAGACCCAGTACTTC. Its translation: CASSQVQETQYF.

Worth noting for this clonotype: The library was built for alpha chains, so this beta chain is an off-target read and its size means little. The CDR3 loop reads CASSYPGTLGGAFF. Here the CDR3 DNA reads TGTGCCAGCAGTTACCCGGGGACTTTAGGGGGAGCTTTCTTT. The chain has TRBV6-2 or TRBV6-3 and TRBJ1-1; D perhaps matches TRBD1 (6 bases). The CDR3 is 14 amino acids. Germline CDR1 and CDR2: MNHEY and SVGEGT. With 2 bases removed from V and 10 bases from J, the gap between germline ends came to 17 bases.

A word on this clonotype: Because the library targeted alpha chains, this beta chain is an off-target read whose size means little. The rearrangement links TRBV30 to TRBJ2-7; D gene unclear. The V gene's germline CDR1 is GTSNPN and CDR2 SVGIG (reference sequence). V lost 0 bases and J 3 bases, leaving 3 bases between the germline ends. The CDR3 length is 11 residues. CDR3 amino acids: CAWSVDYEQYF. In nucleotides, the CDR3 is TGTGCCTGGAGTGTGGACTACGAGCAGTACTTC.

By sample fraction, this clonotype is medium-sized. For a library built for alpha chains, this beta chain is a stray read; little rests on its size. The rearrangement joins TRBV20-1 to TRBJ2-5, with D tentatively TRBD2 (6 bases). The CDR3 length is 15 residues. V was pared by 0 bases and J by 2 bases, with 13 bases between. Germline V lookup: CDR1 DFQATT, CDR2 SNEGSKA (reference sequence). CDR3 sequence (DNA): TGCAGTGCTAGAGACTACGGCCGGGGGCAAGAGACCCAGTACTTC. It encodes CSARDYGRGQETQYF.

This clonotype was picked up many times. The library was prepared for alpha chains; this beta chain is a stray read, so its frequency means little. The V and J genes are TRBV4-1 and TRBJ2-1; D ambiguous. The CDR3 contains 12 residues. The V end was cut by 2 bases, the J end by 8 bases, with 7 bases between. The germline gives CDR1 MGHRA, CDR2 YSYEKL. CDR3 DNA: TGCGCCAGCAGCCAACTAGAGGATGAGCAGTTCTTC. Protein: CASSQLEDEQFF.

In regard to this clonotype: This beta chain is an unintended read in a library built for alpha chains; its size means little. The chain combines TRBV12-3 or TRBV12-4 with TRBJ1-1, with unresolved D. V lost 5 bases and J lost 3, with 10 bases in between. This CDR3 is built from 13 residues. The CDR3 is CASSPIGDTEAFF. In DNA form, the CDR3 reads TGTGCCAGCAGTCCTATTGGGGACACTGAAGCTTTCTTT.

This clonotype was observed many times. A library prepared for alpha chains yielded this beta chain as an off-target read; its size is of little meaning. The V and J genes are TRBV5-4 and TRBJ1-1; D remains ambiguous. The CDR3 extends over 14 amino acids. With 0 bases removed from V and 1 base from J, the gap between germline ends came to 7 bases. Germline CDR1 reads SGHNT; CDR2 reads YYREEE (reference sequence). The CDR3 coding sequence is TGTGCCAGCAGCTTGGTACGGCAGAACACTGAAGCTTTCTTT. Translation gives CASSLVRQNTEAFF.

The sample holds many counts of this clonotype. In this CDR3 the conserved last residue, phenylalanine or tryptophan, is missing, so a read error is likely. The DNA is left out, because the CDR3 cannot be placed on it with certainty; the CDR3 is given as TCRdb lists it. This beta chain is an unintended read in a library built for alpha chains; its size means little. The CDR3 loop is CSASYPGGLTI. V gene TRBV20-1 combines with J gene TRBJ2-7; TRBD1 is the table's D call and was not checked against the DNA. The CDR3 numbers 11 amino acids, ends counted. Germline assignment: CDR1 DFQATT and CDR2 SNEGSKA (reference sequence).

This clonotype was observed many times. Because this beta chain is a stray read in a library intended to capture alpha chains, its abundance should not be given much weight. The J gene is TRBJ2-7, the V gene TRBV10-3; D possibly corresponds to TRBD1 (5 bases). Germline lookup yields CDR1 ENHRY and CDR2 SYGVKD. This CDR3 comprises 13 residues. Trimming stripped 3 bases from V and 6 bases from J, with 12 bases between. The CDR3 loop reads CAISESAGFEQYV. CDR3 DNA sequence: TGTGCCATCAGTGAATCGGCAGGGTTCGAGCAGTACGTC.

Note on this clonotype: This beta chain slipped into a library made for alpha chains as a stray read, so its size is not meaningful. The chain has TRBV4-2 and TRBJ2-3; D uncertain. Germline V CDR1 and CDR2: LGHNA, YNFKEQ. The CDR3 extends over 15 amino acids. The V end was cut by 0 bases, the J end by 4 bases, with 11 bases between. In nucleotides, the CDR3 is TGTGCCAGCAGCCAAGACGCTGATCAGGCAGATACGCAGTATTTT. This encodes CASSQDADQADTQYF.